One TCR beta chain is described in this entry. The antigen is undetermined. Some clones are missing from TCRdb's copy, which holds only in-frame ones; the method was immunoSEQ multiplex PCR. The sample records roughly 200,000 clones, approximately 92% being singletons. The J segment lost 3 bases and the V segment lost 6 bases, leaving 3 bases of the junction unmatched. CDR1 and CDR2 (germline): MDHEN, SYDVKM. This CDR3 contains 14 residues. This record belongs to a study of T cell responses to AZD1222 COVID-19 vaccine. Study findings and constraints: Spike-specific TCR breadth and depth grew following two AZD1222 doses. Repertoire sampling was restricted to post-peak T cell response timepoints. Only a handful of AZD1222 recipients were seropositive at baseline.

The specimen was peripheral blood, collected 28 days after the second dose of the MenACWY control vaccine. This TCR came from an adult who received the MenACWY meningococcal vaccine as a control. The chain has TRBV28 and TRBJ2-1; 9 bases are a match to TRBD2. The CDR3 sequence is CASSYSGGYNEQFF. In DNA, the CDR3 is TGTGCCAGCAGCTATAGCGGGGGCTACAATGAGCAGTTCTTC. Based on the CDR3 plus reference TRBV28 and TRBJ2-1, the full variable domain is DVKVTQSSRYLVKRTGEKVFLECVQDMDHENMFWYRQDPGLGLRLIYFSYDVKMKEKGDIPEGYSVSREKKERFSLILESASTNQTSMYLCASSYSGGYNEQFFGPGTRLTVL.